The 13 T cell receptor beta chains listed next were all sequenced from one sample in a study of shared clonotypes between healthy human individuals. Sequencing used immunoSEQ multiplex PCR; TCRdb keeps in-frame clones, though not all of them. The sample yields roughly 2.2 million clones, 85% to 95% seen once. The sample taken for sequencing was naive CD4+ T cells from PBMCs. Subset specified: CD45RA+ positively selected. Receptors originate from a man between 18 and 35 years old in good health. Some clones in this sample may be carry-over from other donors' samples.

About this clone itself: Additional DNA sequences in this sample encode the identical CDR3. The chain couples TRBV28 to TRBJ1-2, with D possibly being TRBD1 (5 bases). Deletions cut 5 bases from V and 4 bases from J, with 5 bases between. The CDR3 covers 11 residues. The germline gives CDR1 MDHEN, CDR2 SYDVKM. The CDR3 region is CASSGGYGYTF. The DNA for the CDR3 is TGTGCCAGCAGTGGGGGCTATGGCTACACCTTC.

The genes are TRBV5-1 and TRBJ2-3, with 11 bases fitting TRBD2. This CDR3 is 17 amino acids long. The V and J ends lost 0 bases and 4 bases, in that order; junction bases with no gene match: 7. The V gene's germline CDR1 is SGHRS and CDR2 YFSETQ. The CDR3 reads CASSLAPLAGEADTQYF. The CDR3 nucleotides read TGCGCCAGCAGCTTGGCCCCACTAGCGGGAGAGGCAGATACGCAGTATTTT.

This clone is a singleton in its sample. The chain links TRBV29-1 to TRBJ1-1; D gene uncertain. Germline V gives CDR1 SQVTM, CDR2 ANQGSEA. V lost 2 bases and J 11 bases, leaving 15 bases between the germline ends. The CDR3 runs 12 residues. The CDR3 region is CSVERGPLQAFF. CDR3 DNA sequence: TGCAGCGTTGAACGAGGGCCCCTCCAGGCTTTCTTT.

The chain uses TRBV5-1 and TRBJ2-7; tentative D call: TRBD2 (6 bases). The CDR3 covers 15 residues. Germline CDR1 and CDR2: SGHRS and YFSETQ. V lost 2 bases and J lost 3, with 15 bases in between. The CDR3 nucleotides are TGCGCCAGCAGCTTAAGTGGCGGGGAAATCTACGAGCAGTACTTC. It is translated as CASSLSGGEIYEQYF.

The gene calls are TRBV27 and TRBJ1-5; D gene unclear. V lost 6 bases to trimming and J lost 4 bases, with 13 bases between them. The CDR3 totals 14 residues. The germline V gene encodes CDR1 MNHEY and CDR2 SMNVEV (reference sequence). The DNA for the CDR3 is TGTGCCAGCAGAGGTAAGGGTTGGAATCAGCCCCAGCATTTT. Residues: CASRGKGWNQPQHF.

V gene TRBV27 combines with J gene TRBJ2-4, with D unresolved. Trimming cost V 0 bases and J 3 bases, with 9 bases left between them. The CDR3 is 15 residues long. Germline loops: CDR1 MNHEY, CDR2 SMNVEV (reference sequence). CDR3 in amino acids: CASSLSGPRKNIQYF. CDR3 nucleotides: TGTGCCAGCAGTTTATCAGGCCCTCGCAAAAACATTCAGTACTTC.

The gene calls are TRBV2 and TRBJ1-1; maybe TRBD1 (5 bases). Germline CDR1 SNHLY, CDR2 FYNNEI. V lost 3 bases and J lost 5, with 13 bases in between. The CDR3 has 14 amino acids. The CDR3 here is CASSDRVGGTEAFF. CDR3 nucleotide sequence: TGTGCCAGCAGTGACAGGGTCGGGGGGACTGAAGCTTTCTTT.

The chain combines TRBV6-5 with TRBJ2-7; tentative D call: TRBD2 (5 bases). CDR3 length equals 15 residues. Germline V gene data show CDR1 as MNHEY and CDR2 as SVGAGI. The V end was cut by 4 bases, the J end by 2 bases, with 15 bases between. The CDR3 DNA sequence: TGTGCCAGCAGTTCCTCGGCCCTGGGAGCCTACGAGCAGTACTTC. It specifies CASSSSALGAYEQYF.

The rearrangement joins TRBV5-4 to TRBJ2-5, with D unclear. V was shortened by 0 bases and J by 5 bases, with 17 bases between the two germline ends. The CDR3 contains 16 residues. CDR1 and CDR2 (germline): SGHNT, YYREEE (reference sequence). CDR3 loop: CASSLGPPVGVETQYF. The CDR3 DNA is TGTGCCAGCAGCTTGGGACCCCCGGTAGGTGTGGAGACCCAGTACTTC. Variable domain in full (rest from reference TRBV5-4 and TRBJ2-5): ETGVTQSPTHLIKTRGQQVTLRCSSQSGHNTVSWYQQALGQGPQFIFQYYREEENGRGNFPPRFSGLQFPNYSSELNVNALELDDSALYLCASSLGPPVGVETQYFGPGTRLLVL.

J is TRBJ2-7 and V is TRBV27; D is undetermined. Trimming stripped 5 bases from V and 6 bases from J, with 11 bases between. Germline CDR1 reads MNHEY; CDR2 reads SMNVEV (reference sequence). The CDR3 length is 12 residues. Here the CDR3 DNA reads TGTGCCAGCAGTGATCGTAGCCGCGAGCAGTACTTC. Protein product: CASSDRSREQYF.

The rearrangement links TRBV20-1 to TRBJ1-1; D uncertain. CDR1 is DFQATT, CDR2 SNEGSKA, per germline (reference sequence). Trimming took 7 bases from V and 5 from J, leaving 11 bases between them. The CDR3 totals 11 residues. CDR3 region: CSVWRGTEAFF. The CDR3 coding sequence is TGCAGTGTATGGCGAGGGACTGAAGCTTTCTTT.

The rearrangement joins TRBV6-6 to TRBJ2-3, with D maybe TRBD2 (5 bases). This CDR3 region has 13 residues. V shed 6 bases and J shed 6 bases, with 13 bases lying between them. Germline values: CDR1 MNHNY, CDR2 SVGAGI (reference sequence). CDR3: CASRPPGVDTQYF. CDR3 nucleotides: TGTGCCAGCAGACCCCCCGGGGTGGATACGCAGTATTTT.

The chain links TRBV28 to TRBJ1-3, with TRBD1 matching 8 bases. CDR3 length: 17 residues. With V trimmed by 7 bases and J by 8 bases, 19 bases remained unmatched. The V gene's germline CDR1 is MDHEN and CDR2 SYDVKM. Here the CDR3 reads CASTSSETGVAGDTIYF. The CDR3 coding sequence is TGTGCCAGCACTTCCAGCGAGACAGGGGTCGCTGGGGACACCATATATTTT.